The 16 T cell receptor beta chains below were found in one sample sequenced in a study of blood T cell repertoires in COVID-19. The assay was immunoSEQ multiplex PCR, and TCRdb's table has in-frame clones only and misses some. There are under 200,000 clones in the sample; around 83% occur only once, and roughly 13% lies in the top ten. The specimen sequenced was peripheral blood. These receptor sequences come from a man in his 70s who had recovered from COVID-19.

The V and J genes are TRBV7-2 and TRBJ1-2; D gene ambiguous. This CDR3 is 16 amino acids long. V lost 4 bases, J lost 3 bases, and 18 bases lay in between. Germline CDR1 reads SGHTA; CDR2 reads FQGNSA. The CDR3 nucleotides are TGTGCCAGCAGCTCCGTGCTTGTGGGCGCAGACTATGGCTACACCTTC. It encodes CASSSVLVGADYGYTF. The whole variable domain, remainder taken from reference TRBV7-2 and TRBJ1-2, is GAGVSQSPSNKVTEKGKDVELRCDPISGHTALYWYRQSLGQGLEFLIYFQGNSAPDKSGLPSDRFSAERTGGSVSTLTIQRTQQEDSAVYLCASSSVLVGADYGYTFGSGTRLTVV.

The table lists this clone with a count of one. This chain joins TRBV1 and TRBJ2-1; the table's D call, TRBD1, was not checked against the DNA. TRBV1 is a listed pseudogene. The CDR3 contains 17 residues. Written as DNA, the CDR3 is TGCACCAGCAGCCACCACAGGGACCAGGCTTCGGTTGATGAGCAGTTCTTC. It codes for CTSSHHRDQASVDEQFF.

The rearrangement joins TRBV19 to TRBJ2-5; 11 bases are a match to TRBD2. Germline V CDR1 and CDR2: LNHDA, SQIVND (reference sequence). J was trimmed by 1 base and V by 3 bases; bases with no gene match: 4. This CDR3 has 16 residues. The CDR3 DNA follows: TGTGCCAGTAGTATTCGAGGGACTAGCGGCCAAGAGACCCAGTACTTC. It yields the protein CASSIRGTSGQETQYF.

This chain links TRBV6-2 or TRBV6-3 with TRBJ2-2; 7 bases are a match to TRBD1. CDR3 length equals 16 residues. CDR1 is MNHEY, CDR2 SVGEGT, per germline. V lost 2 bases and J lost 4; bases outside the gene matches: 7. The CDR3 is CASSYPTGEITGELFF. The CDR3 bases are TGTGCCAGCAGTTACCCCACAGGGGAAATCACCGGGGAGCTGTTTTTT.

In this sample, this clone turned up once. The chain combines TRBV11-2 with TRBJ2-3; D possibly corresponds to TRBD2 (6 bases). The germline V gene has CDR1 SGHAT and CDR2 FQNNGV. The CDR3 sequence is 13 residues long. The ends were cut back, 5 bases at V and 6 bases at J, with 12 bases in the middle. CDR3 sequence (DNA): TGTGCCAGCAGCCCCTGGGGGAGGGATACGCAGTATTTT. Amino acids: CASSPWGRDTQYF.

This clone came up once. V is TRBV3-1 (or the pseudogene TRBV3-2) and J is TRBJ1-1, with 8 nucleotides matching TRBD1. The V segment lost 0 bases and the J segment 5 bases; nucleotides outside the gene matches: 2. This CDR3 region has 14 residues. Germline V gene sequence: CDR1 LGHDT, CDR2 YNNKEL (reference sequence). In DNA, the CDR3 is TGTGCCAGCAGCCAAGACAGGGGGCAAACTGAAGCTTTCTTT. Encoded protein: CASSQDRGQTEAFF.

This sequence joins TRBV19 and TRBJ1-2, with a possible D match to TRBD1 (6 bases). The germline V gene encodes CDR1 LNHDA and CDR2 SQIVND (reference sequence). Deletions cut 7 bases from V and 0 bases from J, with 18 bases between. This CDR3 comprises 16 residues. Here the CDR3 DNA reads TGTGCCAGTACCTCCCTGAGGGGGACGGCTAACTATGGCTACACCTTC. Protein product: CASTSLRGTANYGYTF.

The genes are TRBV19 and TRBJ1-1; D gene uncertain. The CDR3 consists of 14 residues. V was clipped by 2 bases and J by 10 bases, with 17 bases between them. CDR1 is LNHDA and CDR2 is SQIVND in the germline V gene (reference sequence). DNA for the CDR3: TGTGCCAGTAGTATAACCGGCGAAACCGGGGTAGCTTTCTTT. Protein sequence: CASSITGETGVAFF.

This chain uses TRBV3-1 (or the pseudogene TRBV3-2) with TRBJ1-5; possible D gene TRBD1, 5 bases. V dropped 3 bases and J dropped 2 bases, with 11 bases sitting between them. The germline V gene encodes CDR1 LGHDT and CDR2 YNNKEL (reference sequence). CDR3 length equals 15 residues. This CDR3 reads CASSHSGNRNQPQHF. CDR3 in DNA: TGTGCCAGCAGCCACTCAGGGAACCGCAATCAGCCCCAGCATTTT.

The genes are TRBV2 and TRBJ2-7; D remains unclear. CDR3 length equals 11 residues. Germline CDR1 SNHLY, CDR2 FYNNEI. The V and J ends lost 6 bases and 3 bases respectively, with 6 bases between them. CDR3 amino acids: CASSYHYEQYF. The CDR3 nucleotides read TGTGCCAGCAGCTACCACTACGAGCAGTACTTC.

Here the CDR3 reads CASSLAGLRDTQYF. CDR3 DNA: TGTGCCAGCAGCTTAGCAGGCCTACGGGATACGCAGTATTTT. The chain combines TRBV11-2 with TRBJ2-3; no reliable D call. V dropped 1 base and J dropped 6 bases, with 11 bases sitting between them. Germline CDR1 is SGHAT and CDR2 is FQNNGV. CDR3 length equals 14 residues.

The CDR3: CARPTWTGANTGELFF. The CDR3, as DNA: TGTGCCAGACCTACCTGGACAGGGGCGAACACCGGGGAGCTGTTTTTT. The chain recombines TRBV28 with TRBJ2-2, with 9 positions matching TRBD1. The CDR3 is 16 amino acids. Germline V CDR1 and CDR2: MDHEN, SYDVKM. Germline trimming cut 9 bases from V and 0 bases from J; bases unmatched to any gene: 8.

V and J are TRBV28 and TRBJ1-6, with 7 bases lining up with TRBD1. The CDR3 is made up of 16 amino acids. Per the germline V gene, CDR1 is MDHEN and CDR2 is SYDVKM. Trimming removed 6 bases from V and 0 bases from J; junction bases left unmatched: 5. CDR3 sequence reads: CASRGGQSSYNSPLHF. CDR3 in DNA: TGTGCCAGCAGGGGGGGACAGAGCTCCTATAATTCACCCCTCCACTTT.

The chain has TRBV19 and TRBJ1-4; weak D call: TRBD1 (6 bases). V lost 6 bases to trimming and J lost 4 bases, with 15 bases between them. Germline V gene lookup returns CDR1 LNHDA and CDR2 SQIVND (reference sequence). CDR3 length: 15 residues. CDR3 in amino acids: CASRISGGSNEKLFF. Here the CDR3 DNA reads TGTGCCAGTAGGATTAGCGGGGGCAGTAATGAAAAACTGTTTTTT.

The chain links TRBV6-2 or TRBV6-3 to TRBJ2-1; D gene uncertain. The CDR3 has 14 amino acids. V shed 2 bases and J shed 2 bases, with 7 bases lying between them. CDR1 and CDR2 (germline): MNHEY, SVGEGT. The CDR3 spells CASSYPPAYNEQFF. The CDR3 DNA reads TGTGCCAGCAGTTACCCACCAGCCTACAATGAGCAGTTCTTC.

This sequence joins TRBV11-2 and TRBJ1-1, with TRBD1 as a possible D gene (6 bases). CDR3 length equals 14 residues. V was cut by 2 bases and J by 5 bases, with 12 bases left in between. Germline V gene data show CDR1 as SGHAT and CDR2 as FQNNGV. CDR3 residues: CASSLKDRSTEAFF. In DNA, the CDR3 is TGTGCCAGCAGCTTAAAAGACAGGTCTACTGAAGCTTTCTTT.